The clone carrying this T cell receptor (beta chain) occurred once. With 5 bases clipped from V and 3 bases from J, the junction kept 4 bases outside the gene matches. The CDR3 is 15 residues long. Looked up from germline, CDR1 is SGHTA and CDR2 is FQGNSA. Time point defined: baseline pretreatment blood. As to treatment: 15 Gy SBRT to primary tumor, nephrectomy 4 weeks later. The sample comes from a study of radiation and T cells in renal cell carcinoma. Produced via immunoSEQ multiplex PCR; TCRdb's table is partial and in-frame only. The table shows 45,000 to 65,000 clones, with roughly three quarters occurring only once.

The V and J genes are TRBV7-2 and TRBJ2-1; TRBD1 matches at 10 bases. This sequence was found in a man in his fifties or sixties with renal cell carcinoma. This sample comprised blood, obtained from a patient whose treatment included radiotherapy and nephrectomy. The CDR3 is CASSLRDRGYNEQFF. Written as DNA, the CDR3 is TGTGCCAGCAGCCTCCGGGACAGGGGCTACAATGAGCAGTTCTTC.